The rows below give T cell receptor beta chains drawn from one sample of a study of Tregs in tolerant kidney transplant recipients. The method was immunoSEQ multiplex PCR; TCRdb's version includes in-frame clones alone and lacks a portion of them. The table lists about 240,000 clones, 80% to 85% of them singletons. Sequencing used CD4+ T cells from blood. The receptors here all came from a human donor in good health. The CDR3 runs from the conserved cysteine through the conserved F or W. A D gene is named only where the DNA matches it firmly. The size entry is marked missing in some rows and otherwise reads once, few, many or a size class.

>TRBJ2-6|-|TRBV5-1|-
CASSLASGAGANVLTF
TGCGCCAGCAGCTTGGCCTCAGGGGCCGGGGCCAACGTCCTGACTTTC
>TRBJ2-3|TRBD1|TRBV19|-
CASIGTGVYTDTQYF
TGTGCCAGTATCGGGACAGGGGTTTACACAGATACGCAGTATTTT
>TRBJ1-2|TRBD1|TRBV5-4|-
CASSLRQGWDYGYTF
TGTGCCAGCAGCTTAAGACAGGGGTGGGACTATGGCTACACCTTC
>TRBJ1-5|TRBD1|TRBV19|-
CASRRTGSGNQPQHF
TGTGCCAGTAGACGGACAGGGAGTGGCAATCAGCCCCAGCATTTT
>TRBJ1-1|-|TRBV7-9|few
CASSLDLRVTEAFF
TGTGCCAGCAGCTTAGACCTCCGGGTTACTGAAGCTTTCTTT
>TRBJ2-2|-|TRBV5-1|-
CASSLSAQGGELFF
TGCGCCAGCAGCTTGTCGGCGCAGGGCGGGGAGCTGTTTTTT
>TRBJ2-1|TRBD2|TRBV11-3|-
CASSLDYPSGSGNEQFF
TGTGCCAGCAGCTTAGATTACCCTAGCGGGAGTGGGAATGAGCAGTTCTTC
>TRBJ2-1|TRBD2|TRBV6-1|-
CASSRERGAYNEQFF
TGTGCCAGCAGCAGAGAGCGGGGGGCCTACAATGAGCAGTTCTTC
>TRBJ2-7|-|TRBV18|-
CASSPPSGHSYEQYF
TGTGCCAGCTCACCACCTAGCGGTCACTCCTACGAGCAGTACTTC
>TRBJ2-5|TRBD2|TRBV11-3|-
CASSLGDSGGRGTQYF
TGTGCCAGCAGCTTAGGTGATAGCGGGGGGCGAGGGACCCAGTACTTC
>TRBJ1-2|TRBD1|TRBV15|-
CATSRGTGQSGGYGYTF
TGTGCCACCAGCAGAGGCACGGGACAGAGTGGGGGCTATGGCTACACCTTC
>TRBJ2-3|-|TRBV7-9|once
CASSHYREGTDTQYF
TGTGCCAGCAGCCACTACAGGGAAGGAACAGATACGCAGTATTTT
>TRBJ2-4|TRBD2|TRBV11-2|once
CASSHGLAVAKNIQYF
TGTGCCAGCAGCCACGGACTAGCCGTAGCCAAAAACATTCAGTACTTC
>TRBJ2-1|TRBD1|TRBV7-9|-
CASSPGQGPYNEQFF
TGTGCCAGCAGCCCCGGACAGGGTCCCTACAATGAGCAGTTCTTC
>TRBJ1-1|-|TRBV10-3|-
CAISDLGNTEAFF
TGTGCCATCAGTGACCTAGGGAACACTGAAGCTTTCTTT
>TRBJ2-6|-|TRBV5-5|once
CASSFQLSGANVLTF
TGTGCCAGCAGCTTTCAACTCTCTGGGGCCAACGTCCTGACTTTC
>TRBJ2-7|-|TRBV5-1|-
CASSPAARYEQYF
TGCGCCAGCAGCCCCGCGGCTCGCTACGAGCAGTACTTC
>TRBJ2-2|-|TRBV10-2|-
CASSEPTGELFF
TGCGCCAGCAGTGAACCCACCGGGGAGCTGTTTTTT
>TRBJ1-2|TRBD1|TRBV6-5|-
CASSYSTGFNYGYTF
TGTGCCAGCAGTTACTCGACAGGGTTTAACTATGGCTACACCTTC
>TRBJ2-5|-|TRBV30|-
CAWTAGQLETQYF
TGTGCCTGGACGGCGGGCCAACTAGAGACCCAGTACTTC
>TRBJ1-5|TRBD1|TRBV5-1|-
CASSLDRGGQPQHF
TGCGCCAGCAGTTTGGACAGGGGGGGTCAGCCCCAGCATTTT
>TRBJ1-6|-|TRBV18|-
CASSPGQYNSPLHF
TGTGCCAGCTCACCAGGACAGTATAATTCACCCCTCCACTTT
>TRBJ2-7|-|TRBV2|-
CASSESVGIYEQYF
TGTGCCAGCAGTGAATCGGTAGGGATCTACGAGCAGTACTTC
>TRBJ1-4|-|TRBV6-5|-
CASSLQGLANEKLFF
TGTGCCAGCAGTTTACAGGGATTGGCTAATGAAAAACTGTTTTTT
>TRBJ2-2|TRBD2|TRBV7-6|-
CASSLHSGRAGTGELFF
TGTGCCAGCAGCCTTCATAGCGGGAGGGCGGGCACCGGGGAGCTGTTTTTT
>TRBJ2-1|TRBD2|TRBV11-2|-
CASSLRGRAGNEQFF
TGTGCCAGCAGCTTGCGCGGGAGGGCCGGCAATGAGCAGTTCTTC